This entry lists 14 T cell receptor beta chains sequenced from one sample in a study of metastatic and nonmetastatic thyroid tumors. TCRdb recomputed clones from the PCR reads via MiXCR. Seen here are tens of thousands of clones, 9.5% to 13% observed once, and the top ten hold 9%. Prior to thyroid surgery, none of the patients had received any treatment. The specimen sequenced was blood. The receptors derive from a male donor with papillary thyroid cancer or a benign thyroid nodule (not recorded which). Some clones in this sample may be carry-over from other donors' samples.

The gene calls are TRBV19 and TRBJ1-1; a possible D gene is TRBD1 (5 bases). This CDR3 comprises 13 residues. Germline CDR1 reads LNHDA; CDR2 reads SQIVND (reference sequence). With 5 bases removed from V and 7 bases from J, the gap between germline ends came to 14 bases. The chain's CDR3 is CASSPLDTGEAFF. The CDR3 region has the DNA TGTGCCAGTAGTCCCTTAGACACAGGTGAAGCTTTCTTT. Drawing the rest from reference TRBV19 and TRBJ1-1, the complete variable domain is DGGITQSPKYLFRKEGQNVTLSCEQNLNHDAMYWYRQDPGQGLRLIYYSQIVNDFQKGDIAEGYSVSREKKESFPLTVTSAQKNPTAFYLCASSPLDTGEAFFGQGTRLTVV.

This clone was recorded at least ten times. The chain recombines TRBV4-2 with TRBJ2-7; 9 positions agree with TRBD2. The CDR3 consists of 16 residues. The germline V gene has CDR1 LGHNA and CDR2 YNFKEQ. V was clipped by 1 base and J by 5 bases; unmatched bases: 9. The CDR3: CASSQGVAGVVNEQYF. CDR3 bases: TGTGCCAGCAGCCAAGGGGTAGCGGGAGTAGTAAACGAGCAGTACTTC.

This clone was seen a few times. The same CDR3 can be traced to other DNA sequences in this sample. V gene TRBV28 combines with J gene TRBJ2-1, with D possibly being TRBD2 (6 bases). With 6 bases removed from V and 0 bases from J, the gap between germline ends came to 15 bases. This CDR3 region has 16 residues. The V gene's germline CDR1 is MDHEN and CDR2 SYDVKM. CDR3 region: CASSLLAASSYNEQFF. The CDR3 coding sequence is TGTGCCAGCAGCCTACTAGCTGCGAGCTCCTACAATGAGCAGTTCTTC.

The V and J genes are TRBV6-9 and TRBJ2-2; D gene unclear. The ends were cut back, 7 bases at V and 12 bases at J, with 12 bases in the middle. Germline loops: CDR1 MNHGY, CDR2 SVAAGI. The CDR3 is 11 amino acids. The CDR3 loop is CASIFGHKLFF. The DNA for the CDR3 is TGTGCCAGCATTTTCGGGCATAAGCTGTTTTTT.

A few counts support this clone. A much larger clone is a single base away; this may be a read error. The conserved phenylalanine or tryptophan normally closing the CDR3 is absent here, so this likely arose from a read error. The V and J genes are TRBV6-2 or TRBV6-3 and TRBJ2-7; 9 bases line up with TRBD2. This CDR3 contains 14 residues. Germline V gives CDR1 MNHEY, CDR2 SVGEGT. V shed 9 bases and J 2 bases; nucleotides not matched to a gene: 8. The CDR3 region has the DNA TGTGCCAGTCACTCTAGCGGGGTACCCTACGAGCAGTACTCC. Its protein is CASHSSGVPYEQYS.

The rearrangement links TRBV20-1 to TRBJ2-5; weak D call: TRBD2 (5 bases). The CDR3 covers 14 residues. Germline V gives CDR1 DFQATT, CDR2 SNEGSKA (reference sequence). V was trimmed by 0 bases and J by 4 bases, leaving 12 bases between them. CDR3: CSARDTGMGETQYF. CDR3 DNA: TGCAGTGCTAGAGATACGGGGATGGGAGAGACCCAGTACTTC.

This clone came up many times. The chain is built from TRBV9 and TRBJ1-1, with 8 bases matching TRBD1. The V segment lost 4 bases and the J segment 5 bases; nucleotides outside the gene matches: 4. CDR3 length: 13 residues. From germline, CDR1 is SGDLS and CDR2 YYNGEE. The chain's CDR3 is CASSSGGRTEAFF. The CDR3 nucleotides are TGTGCCAGCAGCTCAGGGGGCCGTACTGAAGCTTTCTTT.

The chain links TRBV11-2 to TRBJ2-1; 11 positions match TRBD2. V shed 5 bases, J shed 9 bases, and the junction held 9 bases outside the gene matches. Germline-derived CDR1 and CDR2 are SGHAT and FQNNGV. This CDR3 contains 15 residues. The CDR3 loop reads CASSLIAGGPIEQFF. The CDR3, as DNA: TGTGCCAGCAGCCTTATAGCGGGAGGGCCGATTGAGCAGTTCTTC.

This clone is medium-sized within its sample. The CDR3 nucleotides read TGTGCCAGCAGTTACTCCAGCGCGGGGGAGCAGTACTTC. Encoded protein: CASSYSSAGEQYF. The chain links TRBV6-5 to TRBJ2-7; a possible D gene is TRBD2 (6 bases). CDR1 and CDR2 (germline): MNHEY, SVGAGI. Trimming removed 0 bases at V and 7 bases at J, with 10 bases between. The CDR3 totals 13 residues.

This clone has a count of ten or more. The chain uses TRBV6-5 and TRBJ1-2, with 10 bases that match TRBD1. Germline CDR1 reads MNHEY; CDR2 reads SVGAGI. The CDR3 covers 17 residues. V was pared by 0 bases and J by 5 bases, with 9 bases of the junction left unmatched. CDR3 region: CASSYSGTGASRYGYTF. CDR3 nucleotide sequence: TGTGCCAGCAGTTACTCAGGGACAGGGGCGTCAAGATATGGCTACACCTTC.

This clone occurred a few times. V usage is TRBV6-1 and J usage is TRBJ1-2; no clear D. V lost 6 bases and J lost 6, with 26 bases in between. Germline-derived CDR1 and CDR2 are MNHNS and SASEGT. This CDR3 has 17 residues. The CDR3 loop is CASSVDRVQLARDGYTF. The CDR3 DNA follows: TGTGCCAGCAGCGTGGATAGGGTCCAGCTTGCTAGAGATGGCTACACCTTC.

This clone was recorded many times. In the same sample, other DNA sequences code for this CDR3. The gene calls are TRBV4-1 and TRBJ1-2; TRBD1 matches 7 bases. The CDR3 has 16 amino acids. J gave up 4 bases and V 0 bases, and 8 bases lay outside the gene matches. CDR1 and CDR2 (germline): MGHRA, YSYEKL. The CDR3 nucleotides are TGCGCCAGCAGCCAAGACACAGGGGCTGTCGGCTATGGCTACACCTTC. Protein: CASSQDTGAVGYGYTF.

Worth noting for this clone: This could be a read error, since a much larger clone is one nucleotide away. The CDR3 sequence: CSSSSPAGAVDTQYF. The CDR3 DNA follows: TGTTCCAGCAGCTCCCCAGCGGGAGCCGTAGATACGCAGTATTTT. This rearrangement joins TRBV11-1 to TRBJ2-3; 8 bases align to TRBD2. CDR1 is SGHAT and CDR2 is FQDESV in the germline V gene (reference sequence). This CDR3 is 15 amino acids long.

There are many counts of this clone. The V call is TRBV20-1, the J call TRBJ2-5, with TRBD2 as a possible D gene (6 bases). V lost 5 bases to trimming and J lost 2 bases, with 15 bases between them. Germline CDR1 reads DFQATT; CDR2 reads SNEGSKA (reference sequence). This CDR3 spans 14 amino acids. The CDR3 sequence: CSAPALARQETQYF. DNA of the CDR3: TGCAGTGCTCCCGCCCTAGCGCGACAAGAGACCCAGTACTTC.